This T cell receptor beta chain emerged from a study of breast tumors, draining lymph nodes, adjacent tissues. The lymph nodes were axillary draining lymph nodes from breast cancer patients. TCRdb reanalysed the multiplex PCR reads using MiXCR and keeps one entry per CDR3 protein. Among around 290,000 distinct CDR3 sequences listed, 30% to 35% were seen once. The V and J ends lost 6 bases and 5 bases respectively, with 22 bases between them. CDR3 length equals 17 residues. Germline-derived CDR1 and CDR2 are MNHNS and SASEGT. A note on this clonotype: The antigen is undetermined.

Study-level results: Luminal-like breast cancer showed significantly higher tumor–nontumor repertoire similarity than basal-like. Findings are consistent with lymph node origin and intratumoral expansion of most tumor T cells. Tumors had less TCR diversity than lymph nodes, more than nontumor tissue. Data only fit, rather than demonstrated, lymph node origin of most tumor T cells.

The clonotype was recovered from a female donor with breast cancer. Some clones in this sample may be carry-over from other donors' samples. The chain has TRBV6-1 and TRBJ2-2, with D possibly matching TRBD2 (6 bases). The sequenced material came from axillary lymph node tissue. The CDR3 DNA reads TGTGCCAGCAGCCGAGCCTTTGGAGGAGGGTCGACCGGGGAGCTGTTTTTT. Its translation: CASSRAFGGGSTGELFF.